The source of this T cell receptor beta chain is a study of T-cell memory formation after mild COVID-19. Broader study findings: Memory cells collected pre-infection included some clones that later responded, suggesting cross-reactive memory joined.

In the case of this clonotype: Its specificity is unknown.

The CDR3 is 16 residues long. From germline, CDR1 is SNHLY and CDR2 FYNNEI. V shed 3 bases and J shed 0 bases, with 13 bases lying between them. One entry per CDR3 protein, called by TCRdb with MiXCR from the 5' RACE reads. The repertoire holds about 84,000 distinct CDR3 sequences, with more than 11% as singletons. The receptor's source is an adult woman who had mild COVID-19 (a few samples of this study predate the infection). Cell type and time point are not known. This sequence joins TRBV2 and TRBJ2-3, with D perhaps matching TRBD1 (6 bases). Sequencing used PBMCs or a T cell subset sorted from them (not recorded which). CDR3 sequence (DNA): TGTGCCAGCAGTGAGAGGGTTCAGGGGAGCACAGATACGCAGTATTTT. Translated, it gives CASSERVQGSTDTQYF. Complete variable domain (other parts from reference TRBV2 and TRBJ2-3): EPEVTQTPSHQVTQMGQEVILRCVPISNHLYFYWYRQILGQKVEFLVSFYNNEISEKSEIFDDQFSVERPDGSNFTLKIRSTKLEDSAMYFCASSERVQGSTDTQYFGPGTRLTVL.